The 22 T cell receptor beta chains reported below all come from one sample, sequenced in a study of T cells in Graves' hyperthyroidism and ophthalmopathy. TCR beta CDR3 region amplification was performed from RNA transcripts. In the first-round RT-PCR of the TCR CDR3, the HTBI primer set was used. TCRdb re-called the multiplex PCR reads with MiXCR, one entry per CDR3 protein. The profile shows roughly 700,000 distinct CDR3 sequences, approximately 15% of them singletons. The source material was blood. These receptors were obtained from a man aged 45-65 years with Graves' hyperthyroidism.

J is TRBJ2-1 and V is TRBV5-8; 11 bases map to TRBD1. The germline V gene encodes CDR1 SGHTS and CDR2 YDEGEE. CDR3 length: 15 residues. Germline trimming cut 5 bases from V and 9 bases from J; bases unmatched to any gene: 10. The CDR3 loop is CASSTRDRGGTEQFF. For the CDR3, the DNA is TGTGCCAGCAGTACCCGGGACAGGGGGGGAACTGAGCAGTTCTTC.

This clonotype was counted ten times or more. V gene TRBV27 combines with J gene TRBJ2-7; 8 bases map to TRBD1. Germline V gene data show CDR1 as MNHEY and CDR2 as SMNVEV (reference sequence). The CDR3 is made up of 14 amino acids. The J segment lost 3 bases and the V segment lost 5 bases, leaving 6 bases of the junction unmatched. The CDR3 coding sequence is TGTGCCAGCAGTGACCGGGACAGGATCTACGAGCAGTACTTC. Translated, it gives CASSDRDRIYEQYF.

The V call is TRBV18, the J call TRBJ2-7; TRBD2 might be the D (5 bases). Trimming stripped 6 bases from V and 0 bases from J, with 18 bases between. The germline gives CDR1 KGHSH, CDR2 LQKENI. This CDR3 is built from 16 residues. Here the CDR3 reads CASSPGLAQISYEQYF. CDR3 DNA sequence: TGTGCCAGCTCCCCAGGACTGGCACAGATCTCCTACGAGCAGTACTTC. Combining the CDR3 with reference TRBV18 and TRBJ2-7 gives the whole variable domain NAGVMQNPRHLVRRRGQEARLRCSPMKGHSHVYWYRQLPEEGLKFMVYLQKENIIDESGMPKERFSAEFPKEGPSILRIQQVVRGDSAAYFCASSPGLAQISYEQYFGPGTRLTVT.

This clonotype occurred a few times. CDR3 loop: CASSFPQLATDTQYF. As DNA, the CDR3 is TGTGCCAGCAGCTTTCCCCAGCTCGCCACAGATACGCAGTATTTT. The chain carries TRBV5-8 and TRBJ2-3; D remains ambiguous. CDR1 is SGHTS and CDR2 is YDEGEE in the germline V gene. Trimming pared 2 bases from V and 2 bases from J, leaving 12 bases between. This CDR3 comprises 15 residues.

Turning to this clonotype: One end of the junction fails to match germline, which may point to a read error. The chain is built from TRBV7-3 and TRBJ2-2, with TRBD1 matching over 10 bases. The CDR3 sequence is 17 residues long. Germline loops: CDR1 SGHTA, CDR2 FQGTGA. CDR3 sequence reads: CASSLKGTGVNTGEPFF. In nucleotides, the CDR3 is TGTGCCAGCAGCTTAAAGGGGACAGGGGTGAACACCGGGGAGCCGTTTTTT.

This clonotype turned up a few times. This chain uses TRBV19 with TRBJ1-1; D possibly corresponds to TRBD1 (6 bases). Germline lookup yields CDR1 LNHDA and CDR2 SQIVND (reference sequence). The CDR3 spans 11 residues. The V gene lost 9 bases and the J gene lost 8 bases, with 13 bases spanning the gap. In nucleotides, the CDR3 is TGTGCCAGCGATCCCGGGACAGAAGCTTTCTTT. Residues: CASDPGTEAFF.

This clonotype has a handful of counts. The V gene is TRBV27, the J gene TRBJ2-1; 7 nucleotides align to TRBD2. Unmatched junction bases numbered 5, after V lost 3 bases and J lost 0 bases. This CDR3 is built from 16 residues. The germline gives CDR1 MNHEY, CDR2 SMNVEV (reference sequence). The CDR3 is CASSLGGTSSYNEQFF. CDR3 nucleotide sequence: TGTGCCAGCAGTTTGGGAGGGACGAGCTCCTACAATGAGCAGTTCTTC.

This clonotype was observed many times. The chain joins TRBV30 to TRBJ1-5; unclear D gene. The CDR3 is 15 residues long. Germline CDR1 and CDR2: GTSNPN and SVGIG (reference sequence). V lost 0 bases, J lost 0 bases, and 9 bases lay in between. The CDR3 DNA follows: TGTGCCTGGAGTGTCAAGGCTCCTAGCAATCAGCCCCAGCATTTT. Protein product: CAWSVKAPSNQPQHF.

A few counts support this clonotype. This rearrangement joins TRBV5-1 to TRBJ2-7; 11 nucleotides align to TRBD2. The CDR3 has 15 amino acids. V gave up 4 bases and J gave up 9 bases; unmatched junction bases: 12. The germline V gene encodes CDR1 SGHRS and CDR2 YFSETQ. CDR3: CASSGTSGSRGGQYF. The DNA of the CDR3 is TGCGCCAGCAGCGGTACTAGCGGGAGTAGGGGCGGGCAGTACTTC.

This chain uses TRBV5-1 with TRBJ2-7, with 10 bases that match TRBD2. The V and J ends lost 1 base and 3 bases, in that order; junction bases with no gene match: 4. This CDR3 spans 15 amino acids. Germline V gene lookup returns CDR1 SGHRS and CDR2 YFSETQ. In nucleotides, the CDR3 is TGCGCCAGCAGCTTGATGGCTAGCGGGAGCTACGAGCAGTACTTC. It is translated as CASSLMASGSYEQYF.

The chain employs TRBV20-1 and TRBJ2-2; unclear D gene. The germline gives CDR1 DFQATT, CDR2 SNEGSKA (reference sequence). Trimming stripped 0 bases from V and 2 bases from J, with 4 bases between. The CDR3 is 13 residues long. The CDR3 protein is CSARDFNTGELFF. The CDR3 DNA reads TGCAGTGCTAGAGACTTCAACACCGGGGAGCTGTTTTTT.

This clonotype was seen many times. This sequence joins TRBV6-1 and TRBJ2-7; D might be TRBD2 (6 bases). V lost 5 bases and J lost 2, with 7 bases in between. The germline CDR1 and CDR2 sequences are MNHNS and SASEGT. The CDR3 loop spans 12 amino acids. CDR3 DNA: TGTGCCAGCAGTCCGGGGGCCTACGAGCAGTACTTC. This gives the protein CASSPGAYEQYF.

The chain recombines TRBV24-1 with TRBJ1-1; D might be TRBD1 (5 bases). The CDR3 loop spans 12 amino acids. Germline loops: CDR1 KGHDR, CDR2 SFDVKD. V lost 7 bases, J lost 1 base, and 6 bases lay in between. The CDR3 coding sequence is TGTGCCACCAGGGGACGGAACACTGAAGCTTTCTTT. Protein sequence: CATRGRNTEAFF.

This clonotype turned up a few times. CDR3 loop: CASSPTVTGANVLTF. The CDR3 DNA reads TGTGCCAGCAGCCCAACAGTGACCGGGGCCAACGTCCTGACTTTC. This sequence joins TRBV28 and TRBJ2-6; no firm D call. V lost 6 bases and J 4 bases, leaving 13 bases between the germline ends. Germline CDR1 is MDHEN and CDR2 is SYDVKM. The CDR3 extends over 15 amino acids.

This clonotype was seen repeatedly, ten times or more. The chain employs TRBV27 and TRBJ1-1; D might be TRBD1 (5 bases). There are 15 residues in the CDR3. Germline V gene sequence: CDR1 MNHEY, CDR2 SMNVEV (reference sequence). Trimming shortened V by 6 bases and J by 3 bases, and 17 bases separated the two germline ends. The chain's CDR3 is CASRRGGARDTEAFF. Here the CDR3 DNA reads TGTGCCAGCAGACGAGGCGGGGCGCGGGACACTGAAGCTTTCTTT.

The J gene is TRBJ2-2, the V gene TRBV18; D uncertain. The length of the CDR3 is 17 residues. Germline V gene data show CDR1 as KGHSH and CDR2 as LQKENI. The V and J ends lost 2 bases and 2 bases respectively, with 15 bases between them. In DNA, the CDR3 is TGTGCCAGCTCACCAAGGTACATCGGCCCTAACACCGGGGAGCTGTTTTTT. Encoded protein: CASSPRYIGPNTGELFF.

In this sample, this clonotype turned up many times. V usage is TRBV2 and J usage is TRBJ2-2; 9 bases are shared with TRBD2. CDR3 size: 16 residues. Trimming at V came to 1 base and at J to 7 bases, leaving 7 bases not matched to a gene. CDR1 is SNHLY, CDR2 FYNNEI, per germline. The CDR3 loop reads CASSEERTSVGGELFF. The DNA of the CDR3 is TGTGCCAGCAGTGAAGAAAGGACTAGCGTTGGCGGGGAGCTGTTTTTT.

The CDR3 region is CATSKDRGSTGELFF. For the CDR3, the DNA is TGTGCCACCAGCAAAGACAGGGGGTCTACCGGGGAGCTGTTTTTT. This chain uses TRBV15 with TRBJ2-2, with 9 bases identical to TRBD1. The CDR3 runs to 15 residues. The V segment lost 4 bases and the J segment 5 bases; nucleotides outside the gene matches: 5. The germline CDR1 and CDR2 sequences are LNHNV and YYDKDF (reference sequence).

This clonotype was picked up a small number of times. This chain links TRBV7-9 with TRBJ2-6; D may be TRBD2 (6 bases). V lost 3 bases and J lost 3, with 9 bases in between. This CDR3 region has 15 residues. In germline, CDR1 is SEHNR, CDR2 FQNEAQ (reference sequence). CDR3 amino acids: CASSLQGGGANVLTF. Here the CDR3 DNA reads TGTGCCAGCAGCTTGCAGGGAGGTGGGGCCAACGTCCTGACTTTC.

This clonotype was seen a handful of times. The chain employs TRBV28 and TRBJ2-6; unclear D gene. Trimming took 4 bases from V and 0 from J, leaving 7 bases between them. CDR1 is MDHEN and CDR2 is SYDVKM in the germline V gene. This CDR3 is built from 15 residues. CDR3 nucleotides: TGTGCCAGCAGTTCCGGGTTCTCTGGGGCCAACGTCCTGACTTTC. This encodes CASSSGFSGANVLTF.

This clonotype turned up a few times. The CDR3 loop reads CATSDSSGLADTDTQYF. DNA of the CDR3: TGTGCCACCAGTGACTCCTCGGGACTAGCGGACACAGATACGCAGTATTTT. The rearrangement joins TRBV24-1 to TRBJ2-3; 11 positions agree with TRBD2. The junction had 7 bases not matched to a gene; V was cut back by 4 bases and J by 2 bases. This CDR3 comprises 17 residues. CDR1 and CDR2 from the germline V gene are KGHDR and SFDVKD.

The chain is built from TRBV19 and TRBJ2-7, with TRBD2 matching 7 bases. Trimming cost V 11 bases and J 3 bases; bases outside gene matches: 10. Germline assignment: CDR1 LNHDA and CDR2 SQIVND (reference sequence). This CDR3 region has 13 residues. The CDR3 DNA follows: TGTGCCTCGAACCGGGGGGAGGGCTACGAGCAGTACTTC. Translating gives CASNRGEGYEQYF. Complete variable domain (other parts from reference TRBV19 and TRBJ2-7): DGGITQSPKYLFRKEGQNVTLSCEQNLNHDAMYWYRQDPGQGLRLIYYSQIVNDFQKGDIAEGYSVSREKKESFPLTVTSAQKNPTAFYLCASNRGEGYEQYFGPGTRLTVT.